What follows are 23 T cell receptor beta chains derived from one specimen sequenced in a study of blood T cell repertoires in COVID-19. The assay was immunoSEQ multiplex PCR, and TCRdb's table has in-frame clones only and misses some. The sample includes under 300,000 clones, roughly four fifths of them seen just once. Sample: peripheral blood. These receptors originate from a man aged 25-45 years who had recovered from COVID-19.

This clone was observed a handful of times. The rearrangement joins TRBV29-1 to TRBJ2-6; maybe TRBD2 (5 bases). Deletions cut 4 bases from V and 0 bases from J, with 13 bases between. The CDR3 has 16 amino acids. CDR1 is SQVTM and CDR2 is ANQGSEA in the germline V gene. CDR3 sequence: CSVAIGSPSGANVLTF. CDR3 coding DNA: TGCAGCGTTGCCATTGGGAGCCCCTCTGGGGCCAACGTCCTGACTTTC.

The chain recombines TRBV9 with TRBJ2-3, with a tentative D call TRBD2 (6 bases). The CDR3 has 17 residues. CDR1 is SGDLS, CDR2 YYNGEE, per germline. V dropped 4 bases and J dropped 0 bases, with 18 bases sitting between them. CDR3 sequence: CASSPRQSGSSTDTQYF. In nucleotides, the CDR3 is TGTGCCAGCAGCCCTCGGCAGAGCGGGTCTAGCACAGATACGCAGTATTTT.

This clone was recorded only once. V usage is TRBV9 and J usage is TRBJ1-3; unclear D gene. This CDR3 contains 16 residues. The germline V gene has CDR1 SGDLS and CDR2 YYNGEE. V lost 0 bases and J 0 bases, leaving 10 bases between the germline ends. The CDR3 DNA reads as TGTGCCAGCAGCGTAGGTCTGCCCTACTCTGGAAACACCATATATTTT. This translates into CASSVGLPYSGNTIYF.

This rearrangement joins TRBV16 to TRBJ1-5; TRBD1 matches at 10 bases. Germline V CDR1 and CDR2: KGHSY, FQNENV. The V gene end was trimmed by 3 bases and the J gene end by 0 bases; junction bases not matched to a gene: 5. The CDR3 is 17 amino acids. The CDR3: CASSHQTGGYSNQPQHF. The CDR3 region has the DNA TGTGCCAGCAGCCACCAGACAGGGGGCTATAGCAATCAGCCCCAGCATTTT.

In DNA, the CDR3 is TGTGCCAGCAGCTTACAGTCGGGGGGGAATGAGCAGTTCTTC. It codes for CASSLQSGGNEQFF. The chain joins TRBV7-3 to TRBJ2-1; 8 nucleotides align to TRBD2. The trim removed 2 bases at V and 7 bases at J, leaving 4 bases unmatched. The CDR3 has 14 amino acids. The V gene's germline CDR1 is SGHTA and CDR2 FQGTGA.

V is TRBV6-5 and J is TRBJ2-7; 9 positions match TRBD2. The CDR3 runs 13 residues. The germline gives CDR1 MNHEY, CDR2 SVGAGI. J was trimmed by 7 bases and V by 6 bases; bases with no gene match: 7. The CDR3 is CASRRGGGSEQYF. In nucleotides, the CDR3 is TGTGCCAGCAGGCGGGGGGGCGGGTCTGAGCAGTACTTC.

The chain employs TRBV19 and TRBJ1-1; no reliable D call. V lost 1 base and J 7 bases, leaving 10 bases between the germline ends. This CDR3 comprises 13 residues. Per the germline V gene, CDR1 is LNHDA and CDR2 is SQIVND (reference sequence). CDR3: CASSIAKGDEAFF. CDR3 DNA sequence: TGTGCCAGTAGTATAGCTAAGGGAGATGAAGCTTTCTTT.

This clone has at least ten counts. The CDR3 DNA follows: TGTGCCGGCCGGCCCGCAGGGAACTATGGCTACACCTTC. It is translated as CAGRPAGNYGYTF. The rearrangement joins TRBV10-3 to TRBJ1-2, with D possibly matching TRBD1 (5 bases). CDR3 length: 13 residues. The germline V and J ends were trimmed by 11 bases and 2 bases, with 15 bases remaining between them. CDR1 and CDR2 (germline): ENHRY, SYGVKD.

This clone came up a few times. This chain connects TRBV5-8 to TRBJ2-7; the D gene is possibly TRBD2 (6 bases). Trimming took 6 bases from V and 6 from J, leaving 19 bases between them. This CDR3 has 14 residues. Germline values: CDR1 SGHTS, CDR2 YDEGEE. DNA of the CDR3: TGTGCCAGCACCCCCGGGGACTGGGTCCTCGAGCAGTACTTC. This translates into CASTPGDWVLEQYF.

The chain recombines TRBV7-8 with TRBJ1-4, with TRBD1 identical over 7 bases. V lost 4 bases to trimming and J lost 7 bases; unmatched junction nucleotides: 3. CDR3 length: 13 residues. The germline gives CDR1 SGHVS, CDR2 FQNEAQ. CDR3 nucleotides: TGTGCCAGCAGCTGGGGACAGCCTGAAAAACTGTTTTTT. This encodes CASSWGQPEKLFF.

CDR3 residues: CASSFSGGATGELFF. CDR3 coding DNA: TGTGCCAGCAGCTTTAGCGGGGGGGCCACCGGGGAGCTGTTTTTT. This rearrangement joins TRBV11-2 to TRBJ2-2; 11 nucleotides align to TRBD2. This CDR3 is built from 15 residues. Germline assignment: CDR1 SGHAT and CDR2 FQNNGV. V trimming: 3 bases; J trimming: 4 bases; junction bases outside the gene matches: 1. The entire variable domain, with the rest obtained from reference TRBV11-2 and TRBJ2-2, is as follows: EAGVAQSPRYKIIEKRQSVAFWCNPISGHATLYWYQQILGQGPKLLIQFQNNGVVDDSQLPKDRFSAERLKGVDSTLKIQPAKLEDSAVYLCASSFSGGATGELFFGEGSRLTVL.

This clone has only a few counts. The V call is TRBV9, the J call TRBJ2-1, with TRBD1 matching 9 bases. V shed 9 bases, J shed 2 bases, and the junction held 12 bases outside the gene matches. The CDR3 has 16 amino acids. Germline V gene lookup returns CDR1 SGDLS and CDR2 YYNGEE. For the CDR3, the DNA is TGTGCCACCAAAAACAGGGGGCGGGGGACCTACAATGAGCAGTTCTTC. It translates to CATKNRGRGTYNEQFF. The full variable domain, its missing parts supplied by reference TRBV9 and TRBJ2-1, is DSGVTQTPKHLITATGQRVTLRCSPRSGDLSVYWYQQSLDQGLQFLIQYYNGEERAKGNILERFSAQQFPDLHSELNLSSLELGDSALYFCATKNRGRGTYNEQFFGPGTRLTVL.

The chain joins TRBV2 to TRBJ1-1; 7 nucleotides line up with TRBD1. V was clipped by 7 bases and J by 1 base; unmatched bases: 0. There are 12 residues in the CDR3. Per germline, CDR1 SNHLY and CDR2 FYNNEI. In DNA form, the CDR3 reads TGTGCCAGCAACAGGGGGAACACTGAAGCTTTCTTT. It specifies CASNRGNTEAFF.

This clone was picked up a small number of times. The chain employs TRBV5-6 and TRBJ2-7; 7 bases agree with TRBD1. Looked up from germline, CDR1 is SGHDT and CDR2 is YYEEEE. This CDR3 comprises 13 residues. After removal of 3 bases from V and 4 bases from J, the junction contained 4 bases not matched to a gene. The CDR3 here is CASSSRDSYEQYF. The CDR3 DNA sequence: TGTGCCAGCAGCTCCCGGGACAGTTACGAGCAGTACTTC. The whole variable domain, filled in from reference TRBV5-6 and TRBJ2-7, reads DAGVTQSPTHLIKTRGQQVTLRCSPKSGHDTVSWYQQALGQGPQFIFQYYEEEERQRGNFPDRFSGHQFPNYSSELNVNALLLGDSALYLCASSSRDSYEQYFGPGTRLTVT.

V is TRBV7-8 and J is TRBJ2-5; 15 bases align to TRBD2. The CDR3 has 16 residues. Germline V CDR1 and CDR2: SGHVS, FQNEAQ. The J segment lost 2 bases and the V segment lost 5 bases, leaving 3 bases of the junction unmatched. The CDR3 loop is CASSPGTSGRQETQYF. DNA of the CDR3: TGTGCCAGCAGCCCGGGGACTAGCGGGAGGCAAGAGACCCAGTACTTC.

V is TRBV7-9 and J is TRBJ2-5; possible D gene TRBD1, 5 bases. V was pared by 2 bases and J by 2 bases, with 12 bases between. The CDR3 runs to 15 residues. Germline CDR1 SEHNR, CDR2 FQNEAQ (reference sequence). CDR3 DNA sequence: TGTGCCAGCAGCTTAATGAGGCAGGGACAAGAGACCCAGTACTTC. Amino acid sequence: CASSLMRQGQETQYF.

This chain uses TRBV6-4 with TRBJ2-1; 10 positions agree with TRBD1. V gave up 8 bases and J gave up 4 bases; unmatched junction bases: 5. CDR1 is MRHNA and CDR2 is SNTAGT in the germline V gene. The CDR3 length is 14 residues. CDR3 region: CASPRDRGYNEQFF. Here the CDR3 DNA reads TGTGCCAGCCCGCGGGACAGGGGTTACAATGAGCAGTTCTTC.

The chain's CDR3 is CAISTTSGGGTDTQYF. The CDR3 coding sequence is TGTGCCATCAGTACGACCAGCGGGGGGGGGACAGATACGCAGTATTTT. The V call is TRBV10-3, the J call TRBJ2-3, with 10 positions matching TRBD2. J gave up 3 bases and V 5 bases, and 8 bases lay outside the gene matches. The CDR3 has 16 amino acids. Germline-derived CDR1 and CDR2 are ENHRY and SYGVKD.

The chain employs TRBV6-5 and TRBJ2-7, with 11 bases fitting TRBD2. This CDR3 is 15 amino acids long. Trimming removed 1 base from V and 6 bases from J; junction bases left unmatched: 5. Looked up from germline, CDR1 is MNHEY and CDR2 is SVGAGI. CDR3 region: CASSYYSGGDSEQYF. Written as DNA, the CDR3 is TGTGCCAGCAGTTACTATAGCGGGGGGGACTCCGAGCAGTACTTC.

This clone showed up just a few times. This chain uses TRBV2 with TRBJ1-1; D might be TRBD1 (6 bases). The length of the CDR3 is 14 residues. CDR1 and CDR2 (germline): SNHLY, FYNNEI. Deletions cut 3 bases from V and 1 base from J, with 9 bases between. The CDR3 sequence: CASSEGHWNTEAFF. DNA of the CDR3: TGTGCCAGCAGTGAGGGACACTGGAACACTGAAGCTTTCTTT.

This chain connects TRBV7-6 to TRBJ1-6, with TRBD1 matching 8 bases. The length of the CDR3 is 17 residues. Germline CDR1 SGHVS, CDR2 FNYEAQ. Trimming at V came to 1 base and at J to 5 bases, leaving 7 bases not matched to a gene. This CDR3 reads CASSLVTGGRDNSPLHF. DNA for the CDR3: TGTGCCAGCAGCTTAGTAACAGGGGGAAGAGATAATTCACCCCTCCACTTT.

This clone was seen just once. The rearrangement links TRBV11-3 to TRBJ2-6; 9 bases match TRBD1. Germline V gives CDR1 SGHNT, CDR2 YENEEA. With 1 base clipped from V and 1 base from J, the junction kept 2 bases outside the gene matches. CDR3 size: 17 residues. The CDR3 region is CASSLGGQGSGANVLTF. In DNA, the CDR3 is TGTGCCAGCAGCTTAGGCGGACAGGGGTCTGGGGCCAACGTCCTGACTTTC.

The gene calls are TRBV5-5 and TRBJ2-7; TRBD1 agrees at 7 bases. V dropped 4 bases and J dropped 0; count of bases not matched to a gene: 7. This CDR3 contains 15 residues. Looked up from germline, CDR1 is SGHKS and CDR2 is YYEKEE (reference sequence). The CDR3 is CASSQHTGASYEQYF. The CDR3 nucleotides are TGTGCCAGCAGCCAACACACAGGGGCCTCCTACGAGCAGTACTTC.